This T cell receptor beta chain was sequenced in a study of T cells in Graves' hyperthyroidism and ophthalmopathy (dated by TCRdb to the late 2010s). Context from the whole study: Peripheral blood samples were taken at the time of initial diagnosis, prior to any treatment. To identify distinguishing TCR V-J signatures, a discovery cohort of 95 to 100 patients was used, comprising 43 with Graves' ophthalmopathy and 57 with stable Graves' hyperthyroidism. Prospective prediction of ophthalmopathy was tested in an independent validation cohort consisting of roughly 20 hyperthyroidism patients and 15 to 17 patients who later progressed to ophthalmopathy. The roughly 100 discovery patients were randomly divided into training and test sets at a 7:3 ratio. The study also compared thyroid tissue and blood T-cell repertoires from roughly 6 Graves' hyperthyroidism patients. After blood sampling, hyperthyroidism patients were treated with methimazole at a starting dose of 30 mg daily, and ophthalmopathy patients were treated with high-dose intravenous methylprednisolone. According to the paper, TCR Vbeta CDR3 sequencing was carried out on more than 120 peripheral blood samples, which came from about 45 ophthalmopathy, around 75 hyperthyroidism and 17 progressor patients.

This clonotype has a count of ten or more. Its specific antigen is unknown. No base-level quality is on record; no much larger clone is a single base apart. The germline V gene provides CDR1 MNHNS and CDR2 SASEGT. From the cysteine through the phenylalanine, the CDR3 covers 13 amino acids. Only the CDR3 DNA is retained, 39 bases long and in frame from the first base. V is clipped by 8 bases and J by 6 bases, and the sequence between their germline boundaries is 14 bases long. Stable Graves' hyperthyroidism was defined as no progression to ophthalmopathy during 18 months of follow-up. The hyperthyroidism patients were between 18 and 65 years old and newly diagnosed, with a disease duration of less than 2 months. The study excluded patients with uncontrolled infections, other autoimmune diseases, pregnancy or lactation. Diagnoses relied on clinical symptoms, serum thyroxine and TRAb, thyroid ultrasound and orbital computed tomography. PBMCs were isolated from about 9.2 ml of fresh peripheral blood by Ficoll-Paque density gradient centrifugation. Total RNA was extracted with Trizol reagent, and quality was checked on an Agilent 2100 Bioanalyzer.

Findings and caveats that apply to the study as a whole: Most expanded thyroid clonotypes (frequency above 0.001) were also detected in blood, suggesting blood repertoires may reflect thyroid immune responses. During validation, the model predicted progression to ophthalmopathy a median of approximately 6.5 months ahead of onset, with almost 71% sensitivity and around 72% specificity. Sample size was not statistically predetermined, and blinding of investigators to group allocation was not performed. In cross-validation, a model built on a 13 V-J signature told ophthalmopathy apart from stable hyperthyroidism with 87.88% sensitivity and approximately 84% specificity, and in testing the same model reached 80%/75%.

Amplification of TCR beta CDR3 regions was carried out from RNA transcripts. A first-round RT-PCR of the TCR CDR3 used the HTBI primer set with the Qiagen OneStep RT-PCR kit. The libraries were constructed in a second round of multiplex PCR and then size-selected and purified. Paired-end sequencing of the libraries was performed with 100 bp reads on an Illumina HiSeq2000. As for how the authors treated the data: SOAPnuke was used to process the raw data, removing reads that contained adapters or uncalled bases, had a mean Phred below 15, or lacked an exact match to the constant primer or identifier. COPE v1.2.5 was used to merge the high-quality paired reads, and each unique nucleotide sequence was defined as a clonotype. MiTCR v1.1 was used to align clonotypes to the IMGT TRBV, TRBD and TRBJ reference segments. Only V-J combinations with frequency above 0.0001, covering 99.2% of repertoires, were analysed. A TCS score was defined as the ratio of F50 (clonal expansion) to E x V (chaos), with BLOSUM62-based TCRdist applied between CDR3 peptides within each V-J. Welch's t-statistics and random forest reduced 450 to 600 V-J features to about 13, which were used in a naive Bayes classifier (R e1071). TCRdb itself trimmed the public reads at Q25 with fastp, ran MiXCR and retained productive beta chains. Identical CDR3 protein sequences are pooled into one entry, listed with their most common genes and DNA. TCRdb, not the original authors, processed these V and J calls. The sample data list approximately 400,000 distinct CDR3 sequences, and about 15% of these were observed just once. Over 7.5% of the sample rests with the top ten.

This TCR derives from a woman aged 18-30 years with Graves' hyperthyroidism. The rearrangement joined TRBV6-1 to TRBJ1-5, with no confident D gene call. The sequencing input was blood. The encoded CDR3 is CASSITESQPQHF. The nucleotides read TGTGCCAGCTCAATAACAGAAAGTCAGCCCCAGCATTTT.